The 20 T cell receptor beta chains reported below all come from one sample, sequenced in a study of patients and donors after allogeneic stem cell transplantation. Each CDR3 protein gets one entry after TCRdb re-called the RT-PCR reads with MiXCR. The top ten hold roughly 40% of the sample, which has approximately 20,000 distinct CDR3 sequences, 4.9% seen once. Sequences were obtained from blood, either unsorted or a sorted T cell fraction (not recorded which). These receptors came from a human donor who was either an allogeneic HSCT recipient or a stem cell or donor lymphocyte infusion donor (not recorded which). It is not recorded whose cells these are; they may come from a transplant donor.

This clonotype was detected many times. This chain links TRBV7-3 with TRBJ2-4; TRBD2 matches at 7 bases. From germline, CDR1 is SGHTA and CDR2 FQGTGA. The junction had 5 bases not matched to a gene; V was cut back by 1 base and J by 5 bases. The CDR3 has 15 amino acids. The CDR3 nucleotides read TGTGCCAGCAGCTTAAGGGCGGGGAGGGAAAACATTCAGTACTTC. It yields the protein CASSLRAGRENIQYF.

The table lists this clonotype with many counts. The genes are TRBV10-3 and TRBJ2-3, with unresolved D. CDR3 length equals 13 residues. The germline gives CDR1 ENHRY, CDR2 SYGVKD. Between the trimmed V and J ends, which lost 8 bases and 8 bases, there was a span of 17 bases. Here the CDR3 reads CAIRADKVVTQYF. CDR3 DNA: TGTGCCATCCGGGCCGATAAGGTTGTTACGCAGTATTTT.

Many counts were recorded for this clonotype. The J gene is TRBJ2-1, the V gene TRBV28; possible D gene TRBD2, 5 bases. The V end was cut by 6 bases, the J end by 14 bases, with 14 bases between. The CDR3 covers 11 residues. Germline-derived CDR1 and CDR2 are MDHEN and SYDVKM. The CDR3 sequence: CASSLAREKFF. CDR3 sequence (DNA): TGTGCCAGCAGCCTCGCGAGGGAAAAGTTCTTC.

This clonotype has a count of ten or more. This chain links TRBV6-1 with TRBJ2-3, with D possibly being TRBD2 (5 bases). This CDR3 has 16 residues. Germline lookup yields CDR1 MNHNS and CDR2 SASEGT. V was pared by 6 bases and J by 2 bases, with 18 bases between. As DNA, the CDR3 is TGTGCCAGCAGCGAAAATGGTGCGGGCGCCACAGATACGCAGTATTTT. Amino acids: CASSENGAGATDTQYF.

This clonotype occurred many times. The chain joins TRBV7-9 to TRBJ1-3; D is unresolved. The CDR3 length is 13 residues. CDR1 is SEHNR, CDR2 FQNEAQ, per germline (reference sequence). Between the trimmed V and J ends, which lost 2 bases and 4 bases, there was a span of 6 bases. The CDR3 is CASSLRQGNTIYF. The CDR3 DNA sequence: TGTGCCAGCAGCTTAAGGCAGGGAAACACCATATATTTT.

This chain links TRBV7-9 with TRBJ2-5, with TRBD2 matching over 11 bases. The CDR3 length is 17 residues. Unmatched junction bases numbered 11, after V lost 5 bases and J lost 3 bases. Germline CDR1 is SEHNR and CDR2 is FQNEAQ (reference sequence). The chain's CDR3 is CASSRPRTSGRKETQYF. The CDR3 nucleotides read TGTGCCAGCAGCCGCCCCCGCACTAGCGGGAGAAAAGAGACCCAGTACTTC.

V is TRBV6-5 and J is TRBJ2-3, with D unresolved. The CDR3 has 17 residues. Trimming took off 2 bases at V and 0 bases at J, with 15 bases between the two ends. Germline V gives CDR1 MNHEY, CDR2 SVGAGI. The CDR3 loop is CASSYPLSDSSTDTQYF. DNA of the CDR3: TGTGCCAGCAGTTACCCTCTTAGTGACTCGAGCACAGATACGCAGTATTTT.

This clonotype was recorded many times. The chain combines TRBV11-3 with TRBJ2-7; D ambiguous. The CDR3 sequence is 13 residues long. V was shortened by 3 bases and J by 2 bases, with 8 bases between the two germline ends. Looked up from germline, CDR1 is SGHNT and CDR2 is YENEEA. Here the CDR3 DNA reads TGTGCCAGCAGCTTTGTTACAGCCTACGAGCAGTACTTC. Protein product: CASSFVTAYEQYF. The full variable domain, rest sourced from reference TRBV11-3 and TRBJ2-7, is EAGVVQSPRYKIIEKKQPVAFWCNPISGHNTLYWYLQNLGQGPELLIRYENEEAVDDSQLPKDRFSAERLKGVDSTLKIQPAELGDSAVYLCASSFVTAYEQYFGPGTRLTVT.

This clonotype was found many times. The chain combines TRBV6-5 with TRBJ2-1, with 13 nucleotides matching TRBD2. The germline gives CDR1 MNHEY, CDR2 SVGAGI. The CDR3 consists of 18 residues. J lost 0 bases, V lost 2 bases, and 4 bases had no gene match. CDR3 nucleotide sequence: TGTGCCAGCAGTTACCCCCGGACTAGCGGGGGCTCCTACAATGAGCAGTTCTTC. Protein sequence: CASSYPRTSGGSYNEQFF.

This clonotype has only a few counts. The rearrangement links TRBV6-1 to TRBJ2-7; the match to TRBD2 covers 10 bases. With V trimmed by 6 bases and J by 2 bases, 7 bases remained unmatched. The CDR3 is 15 amino acids. Germline lookup yields CDR1 MNHNS and CDR2 SASEGT. The CDR3 region is CASSAGTSVPYEQYF. The CDR3 DNA reads as TGTGCCAGCAGCGCCGGGACTAGCGTTCCCTACGAGCAGTACTTC.

This clonotype was seen a handful of times. This chain connects TRBV18 to TRBJ2-7, with unresolved D. Germline CDR1 reads KGHSH; CDR2 reads LQKENI. This CDR3 region has 13 residues. With 1 base removed from V and 4 bases from J, the gap between germline ends came to 8 bases. The CDR3 loop reads CASSPLEAYEQYF. DNA for the CDR3: TGTGCCAGCTCACCACTCGAGGCGTACGAGCAGTACTTC.

In this sample, this clonotype turned up many times. This chain connects TRBV10-2 to TRBJ1-1, with a tentative D call TRBD1 (6 bases). V was clipped by 8 bases and J by 5 bases, with 18 bases between them. Per the germline V gene, CDR1 is WSHSY and CDR2 is SAAADI. The CDR3 is 14 residues long. DNA for the CDR3: TGCGCCAGCTCCCGGGGGGCAGGGCTTACTGAAGCTTTCTTT. This encodes CASSRGAGLTEAFF.

This clonotype was recorded at least ten times. The rearrangement joins TRBV29-1 to TRBJ2-1, with 8 bases that match TRBD2. Germline V gives CDR1 SQVTM, CDR2 ANQGSEA. CDR3 size: 14 residues. The J segment lost 3 bases and the V segment lost 7 bases, leaving 8 bases of the junction unmatched. The CDR3 DNA sequence: TGCAGCGCGCGGGAGGCCCAAAGCTACAATGAGCAGTTCTTC. The encoded protein is CSAREAQSYNEQFF.

This clonotype was recorded many times. The chain carries TRBV7-9 and TRBJ2-7; 9 bases are shared with TRBD1. Germline loops: CDR1 SEHNR, CDR2 FQNEAQ (reference sequence). Germline trimming cut 5 bases from V and 6 bases from J; bases unmatched to any gene: 8. The CDR3 spans 14 residues. The CDR3 nucleotides are TGTGCCAGCAGCCCCGGGACAGGGTGGGCCGAGCAGTACTTC. It yields the protein CASSPGTGWAEQYF. Using reference TRBV7-9 and TRBJ2-7 for the parts outside the CDR3, the full variable domain is DTGVSQNPRHKITKRGQNVTFRCDPISEHNRLYWYRQTLGQGPEFLTYFQNEAQLEKSRLLSDRFSAERPKGSFSTLEIQRTEQGDSAMYLCASSPGTGWAEQYFGPGTRLTVT.

This clonotype was picked up many times. The chain combines TRBV11-3 with TRBJ1-1; D not certain. The CDR3 is 15 amino acids. Germline V gene sequence: CDR1 SGHNT, CDR2 YENEEA. V was clipped by 0 bases and J by 4 bases, with 12 bases between them. The CDR3: CASSLEAQGSTEAFF. The CDR3 region has the DNA TGTGCCAGCAGCTTAGAGGCCCAAGGGAGCACTGAAGCTTTCTTT.

This clonotype was seen repeatedly, ten times or more. The chain uses TRBV7-9 and TRBJ1-1; tentatively, D is TRBD1 (5 bases). The ends were cut back, 2 bases at V and 0 bases at J, with 7 bases in the middle. This CDR3 has 14 residues. Looked up from germline, CDR1 is SEHNR and CDR2 is FQNEAQ (reference sequence). CDR3 nucleotide sequence: TGTGCCAGCAGCTTAATGGGGCTGAACACTGAAGCTTTCTTT. Residues: CASSLMGLNTEAFF.

The chain combines TRBV6-1 with TRBJ2-7; 12 bases align to TRBD2. CDR1 and CDR2 (germline): MNHNS, SASEGT. This CDR3 has 15 residues. V was clipped by 6 bases and J by 3 bases; unmatched bases: 6. DNA of the CDR3: TGTGCCAGCAGACTACTAGCGGGAGGCCTCTACGAGCAGTACTTC. Its translation: CASRLLAGGLYEQYF.

The chain employs TRBV7-6 and TRBJ1-5; no reliable D call. V was shortened by 5 bases and J by 7 bases, with 12 bases between the two germline ends. The CDR3 totals 13 residues. Germline lookup yields CDR1 SGHVS and CDR2 FNYEAQ. The CDR3: CASSAQTRQPQHF. DNA for the CDR3: TGTGCCAGCAGCGCCCAGACGAGACAGCCCCAGCATTTT.

Here the CDR3 DNA reads TGCGCCAGCAGCCAAGTCTGGCTGGAGGGCAATCAGCCCCAGCATTTT. Translation: CASSQVWLEGNQPQHF. The chain uses TRBV4-1 and TRBJ1-5; D is unclear. CDR3 length: 16 residues. The germline V gene has CDR1 MGHRA and CDR2 YSYEKL. Trimming cost V 1 base and J 2 bases, with 12 bases left between them.

This clonotype occurred many times. CDR3 coding DNA: TGTGCCAGCAGCTCCCCGGGACAGGGCACCACCGGGGAGCTGTTTTTT. Encoded protein: CASSSPGQGTTGELFF. The chain joins TRBV5-8 to TRBJ2-2; 9 nucleotides line up with TRBD1. CDR1 and CDR2 (germline): SGHTS, YDEGEE. Unmatched junction bases numbered 7, after V lost 3 bases and J lost 4 bases. This CDR3 spans 16 amino acids.